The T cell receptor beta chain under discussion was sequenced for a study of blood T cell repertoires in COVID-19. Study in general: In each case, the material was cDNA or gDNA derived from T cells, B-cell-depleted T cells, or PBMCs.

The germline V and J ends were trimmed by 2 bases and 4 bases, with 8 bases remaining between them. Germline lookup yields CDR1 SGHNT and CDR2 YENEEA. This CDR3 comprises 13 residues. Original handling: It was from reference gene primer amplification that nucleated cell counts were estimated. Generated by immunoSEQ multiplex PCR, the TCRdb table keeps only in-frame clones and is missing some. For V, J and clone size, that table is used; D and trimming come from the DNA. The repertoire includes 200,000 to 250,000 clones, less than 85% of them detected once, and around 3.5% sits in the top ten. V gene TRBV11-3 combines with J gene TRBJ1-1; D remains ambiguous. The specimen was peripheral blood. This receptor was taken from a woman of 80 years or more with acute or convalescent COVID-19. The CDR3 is CASSLYGPTEAFF. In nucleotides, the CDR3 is TGTGCCAGCAGCTTATATGGCCCCACTGAAGCTTTCTTT.